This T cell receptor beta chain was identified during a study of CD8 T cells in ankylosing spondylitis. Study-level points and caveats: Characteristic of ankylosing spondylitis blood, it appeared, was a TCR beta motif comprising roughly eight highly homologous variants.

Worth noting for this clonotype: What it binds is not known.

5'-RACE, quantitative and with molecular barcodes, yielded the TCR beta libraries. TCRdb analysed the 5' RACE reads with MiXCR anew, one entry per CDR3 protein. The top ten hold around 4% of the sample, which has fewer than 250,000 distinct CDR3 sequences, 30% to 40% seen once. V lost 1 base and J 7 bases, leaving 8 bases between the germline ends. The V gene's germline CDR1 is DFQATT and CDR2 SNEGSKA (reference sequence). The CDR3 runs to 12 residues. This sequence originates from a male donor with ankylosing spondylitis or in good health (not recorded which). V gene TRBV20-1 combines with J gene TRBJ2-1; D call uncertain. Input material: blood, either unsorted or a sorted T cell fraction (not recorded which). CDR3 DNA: TGCAGTGCTAGAGGGCTGGGGAATGAGCAGTTCTTC. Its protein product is CSARGLGNEQFF.